This T cell receptor beta chain was observed in a study of T cells in Graves' hyperthyroidism and ophthalmopathy (dated by TCRdb to about 2019). With regard to the full study: To identify TCR V-J signatures that set the groups apart, the researchers used a discovery cohort of about a hundred patients, made up of roughly 45 with Graves' ophthalmopathy and about 60 with stable Graves' hyperthyroidism. An independent validation cohort of fewer than 20 hyperthyroidism patients and some 15 patients who later progressed to ophthalmopathy tested prospective prediction of ophthalmopathy. The 100 or so discovery patients were randomly split 7:3 into training and test sets. Thyroid tissue and blood T-cell repertoires from roughly six Graves' hyperthyroidism patients were also compared in the study. After sampling, hyperthyroidism patients received methimazole starting at 30 mg daily, and ophthalmopathy patients received high-dose intravenous methylprednisolone. The paper describes TCR Vbeta CDR3 sequencing of 120 to 150 peripheral blood samples, made up of roughly 40 ophthalmopathy patients, 70 to 75 hyperthyroidism patients and roughly 17 progressor patients.

The TCR beta CDR3 regions were amplified from RNA transcripts. The TCR CDR3 was subjected to a first round of RT-PCR using the HTBI primer set and the Qiagen OneStep RT-PCR kit. A second multiplex PCR round built the libraries, followed by size selection and purification. The libraries were sequenced on an Illumina HiSeq2000 using paired-end 100 bp reads. The paper's processing steps were these. SOAPnuke was used to process the raw data, with reads discarded if the reads contained adapters or uncalled bases, had a mean Phred below 15, or lacked an exact constant-primer or identifier match. COPE v1.2.5 was used to merge high-quality paired reads, and clonotypes were defined as unique nucleotide sequences. MiTCR v1.1 was used to align clonotypes to the IMGT TRBV, TRBD and TRBJ reference segments. The analysis was restricted to V-J combinations with a frequency above 0.0001, which together covered over 99% of the repertoires. The TCS score was defined as F50 (clonal expansion) divided by E x V (chaos), with BLOSUM62-based TCRdist calculated between CDR3 peptides within each V-J. Welch's t-statistics and random forest reduced roughly 500 V-J features to 10 to 15, which were used in a naive Bayes classifier (R e1071). Using fastp at Q25 and MiXCR, TCRdb reprocessed the public reads and kept productive beta chains. Entries are consolidated by CDR3 protein sequence, retaining the most common genes and DNA. TCRdb, rather than the study authors, made the V and J calls. In this sample the table shows some 600,000 distinct CDR3 sequences, just over 45% of which occur a single time. About 7.9% of the sample is held by the ten biggest clonotypes.

Stable Graves' hyperthyroidism was defined as no progression to ophthalmopathy during 18 months of follow-up. Hyperthyroidism patients were newly diagnosed, had a disease duration of under 2 months, and were aged 18 to 65 years. Exclusion was applied to patients with uncontrolled infections, other autoimmune diseases, pregnancy or lactation. Diagnoses were established on the basis of clinical symptoms, serum thyroxine and TRAb, thyroid ultrasound, and orbital computed tomography. Total RNA was extracted using Trizol reagent, and RNA quality was assessed on an Agilent 2100 Bioanalyzer. The germline ends are 10 bases apart after V is trimmed by 5 bases and J by 9 bases. CDR1 ENHRY and CDR2 SYGVKD were looked up in the germline V gene. Including cysteine and phenylalanine, the CDR3 has 12 amino acids. The entry retains the CDR3 DNA only, 36 bases that are in frame from base 1. As for this clonotype: This clone's antigen is unknown. Base qualities were left out, and no much larger clone turns up one base away.

What the research found in general, with its limitations: Sample size was not statistically predetermined, and investigators were not blinded to group allocation. Most expanded thyroid clonotypes (frequency above 0.001) were also found in blood, which suggests that blood repertoires may mirror thyroid immune responses. A model built on a 13 V-J signature distinguished ophthalmopathy from stable hyperthyroidism, reaching around 90% sensitivity and around 81% specificity in cross-validation and 80%/75% in testing. During validation, the model predicted progression to ophthalmopathy a median of about 6.3 months ahead of onset, with more than 60% sensitivity and more than 72% specificity.

The clonotype originates from a woman aged 18-29 years with Graves' hyperthyroidism. Donor details come from another sample of the same person, matched by shared clones. Specimen: peripheral blood or thyroid tissue (not recorded which). The chain was built from TRBV10-3 and TRBJ2-2, and the D gene may be TRBD1, 6 bases matching. In nucleotide form, the sequence is TGTGCCATCAGTCGAGGGGACAGGGAGCTGTTTTTT. This is translated as CAISRGDRELFF.